This T cell receptor (beta chain) was identified in a study of blood T cell repertoires in COVID-19. Study in general: Researchers got acute and convalescent COVID-19 samples from the United States, Italy and Spain.

Living in 24 US areas, the participants were between roughly 18 and 90 years of age. Points on this clone: Other DNA sequences from this sample encode an identical CDR3 as well.

V was clipped by 6 bases and J by 0 bases, with 8 bases between them. The CDR3 runs to 13 residues. Germline values: CDR1 MDHEN, CDR2 SYDVKM. Original processing notes: By means of reference gene primer amplification, nucleated cell counts were estimated. Here immunoSEQ multiplex PCR was the method, and the copy in TCRdb shows in-frame clones only, minus some. That table furnishes V, J and clone size, whereas the DNA furnished D and trimming. Seen here are about 150,000 clones, approximately 87% observed once, and the top ten hold 0.95% to 1.5%. This chain connects TRBV28 to TRBJ1-1, with D tentatively TRBD1 (5 bases). This receptor was identified in a woman between 25 and 40 years old with acute COVID-19. Material for sequencing was PBMCs or T cells enriched from blood (not recorded which). Here the CDR3 reads CASRDSLNTEAFF. The CDR3 DNA follows: TGTGCCAGCAGAGACAGCTTGAACACTGAAGCTTTCTTT.